This entry is about one T cell receptor beta chain. Germline lookup yields CDR1 MDHEN and CDR2 SYDVKM. After removal of 5 bases from V and 2 bases from J, the junction contained 3 bases not matched to a gene. This CDR3 comprises 14 residues. This record comes from a study of shared clonotypes between healthy human individuals. Using immunoSEQ multiplex PCR, the repertoire was profiled, and TCRdb retains in-frame clones only, with some absent. The sample shows approximately 2.3 million clones, about 92% of them seen only once. The chain carries TRBV28 and TRBJ2-1, with 7 bases lining up with TRBD2. The sample comprised naive CD4+ T cells from PBMCs. Subset here: CD45RA+ positively selected. This clonotype was sampled from a young man in good health. Some clones in this sample may be carry-over from other donors' samples. The CDR3 sequence is CASSVLAAYNEQFF. In DNA form, the CDR3 reads TGTGCCAGCAGTGTCCTAGCGGCCTACAATGAGCAGTTCTTC.